These 7 T cell receptor beta chains originate from one sample sequenced in a study of T cells in Graves' hyperthyroidism and ophthalmopathy. Template material for amplifying TCR beta CDR3 regions consisted of RNA transcripts. Primed by the HTBI set, a first-round RT-PCR was run on the TCR CDR3. TCRdb fed the multiplex PCR reads into MiXCR, producing one record per CDR3 protein. The data hold 330,000 or so distinct CDR3 sequences, with around 19% observed a single time. The material sequenced was blood. These receptors were collected from a man between 45 and 60 years old with Graves' ophthalmopathy.

This clonotype was counted ten times or more. V and J are TRBV28 and TRBJ2-7; unclear D gene. The CDR3 contains 14 residues. CDR1 and CDR2 from the germline V gene are MDHEN and SYDVKM. Trimming removed 2 bases at V and 3 bases at J, with 11 bases between. CDR3 nucleotide sequence: TGTGCCAGCAGTTTAGGGAACAGACACTACGAGCAGTACTTC. Its translation is CASSLGNRHYEQYF.

V gene TRBV18 combines with J gene TRBJ2-1; D not resolved. V was cut by 8 bases and J by 4 bases, with 6 bases left in between. The CDR3 loop spans 11 amino acids. Per the germline V gene, CDR1 is KGHSH and CDR2 is LQKENI. Here the CDR3 reads CASVQYNEQFF. CDR3 nucleotides: TGTGCCAGCGTACAGTACAATGAGCAGTTCTTC.

This clonotype was detected many times. This sequence joins TRBV28 and TRBJ2-7; 7 bases fit TRBD2. Germline loops: CDR1 MDHEN, CDR2 SYDVKM. V lost 10 bases, J lost 4 bases, and 10 bases stayed unmatched. The CDR3 sequence is 13 residues long. The CDR3 nucleotides read TGTGCCACTCGGGGAGGGACCAAATACGAGCAGTACTTC. It yields the protein CATRGGTKYEQYF.

Comments on this clonotype: A read error may be the cause here, since a much bigger clone is one base away. The genes are TRBV28 and TRBJ2-1; D is ambiguous. CDR1 MDHEN and CDR2 SYDVKM come from the germline V gene. This CDR3 comprises 12 residues. In DNA form, the CDR3 reads TGTGCCGGCAGTTTATTTGGGAATGAGCAGTTCTTC. Its protein is CAGSLFGNEQFF.

This clonotype came up a few times. This chain joins TRBV29-1 and TRBJ1-1; 8 bases agree with TRBD1. CDR1 SQVTM and CDR2 ANQGSEA come from the germline V gene. V lost 7 bases to trimming and J lost 1 base; unmatched junction nucleotides: 11. The CDR3 is 15 residues long. The CDR3 DNA follows: TGCAGCGCTAACTTTCAGGGGGCCCCGAACACTGAAGCTTTCTTT. Protein: CSANFQGAPNTEAFF.

There are a few counts of this clonotype. This chain connects TRBV28 to TRBJ2-1, with 9 positions matching TRBD2. The junction had 11 bases not matched to a gene; V was cut back by 3 bases and J by 5 bases. The CDR3 runs to 17 residues. Germline lookup yields CDR1 MDHEN and CDR2 SYDVKM. The DNA of the CDR3 is TGTGCCAGCAGTTTCCCCCCGACTAGCGGAATGAACAATGAGCAGTTCTTC. This gives the protein CASSFPPTSGMNNEQFF. Complete variable domain (other parts from reference TRBV28 and TRBJ2-1): DVKVTQSSRYLVKRTGEKVFLECVQDMDHENMFWYRQDPGLGLRLIYFSYDVKMKEKGDIPEGYSVSREKKERFSLILESASTNQTSMYLCASSFPPTSGMNNEQFFGPGTRLTVL.

This clonotype was recorded a few times. The rearrangement links TRBV6-1 to TRBJ2-7; no reliable D call. CDR1 MNHNS and CDR2 SASEGT come from the germline V gene. V was pared by 6 bases and J by 2 bases, with 14 bases between. The CDR3 is made up of 14 amino acids. CDR3 residues: CASSTTRLAYEQYF. The CDR3 DNA reads as TGTGCCAGCAGCACCACGAGGTTAGCCTACGAGCAGTACTTC.